A single sample is the source of the 21 T cell receptor beta chains below, sequenced in a study of blood T cells in healthy people across ages. Using a J-beta primer mix together with a sample-barcoded 5' primer, a second PCR was run for roughly 6 to 12 cycles. Each CDR3 protein is one row after TCRdb ran MiXCR on the 5' RACE reads. Here the sample spans approximately 730,000 distinct CDR3 sequences, approximately 39% being singletons. Sequenced input: blood. These receptors were obtained from a woman aged 60-70 years in good health.

The V and J genes are TRBV20-1 and TRBJ2-7; 8 bases align to TRBD1. The CDR3 spans 14 residues. Germline trimming cut 1 base from V and 6 bases from J; bases unmatched to any gene: 8. Per germline, CDR1 DFQATT and CDR2 SNEGSKA (reference sequence). The CDR3 here is CSARVAGQVGEQYF. Written as DNA, the CDR3 is TGCAGTGCTAGAGTTGCGGGACAGGTGGGCGAGCAGTACTTC.

The chain couples TRBV2 to TRBJ1-2; possible D gene TRBD1, 5 bases. Trimming shortened V by 6 bases and J by 3 bases, and 8 bases separated the two germline ends. The CDR3 runs to 12 residues. From germline, CDR1 is SNHLY and CDR2 FYNNEI. The CDR3 DNA reads TGTGCCAGCAGAGGGGCCGACTATGGCTACACCTTC. This codes for CASRGADYGYTF.

With regard to this clonotype: A read error is possible here, since a much larger clone lies one base away. The CDR3 does not end in the conserved phenylalanine or tryptophan, so this is likely a read error. V gene TRBV29-1 combines with J gene TRBJ2-5; D is unclear. The J call may not be correct, given that the DNA end is closer to TRBJ2-7. Per the germline V gene, CDR1 is SQVTM and CDR2 is ANQGSEA. The CDR3 is 12 residues long. The CDR3 DNA reads as TGCAGCGTCCAGAGGACGGACTACGAGCAGTACTTA. Protein: CSVQRTDYEQYL.

This clonotype was observed a few times. This chain joins TRBV21-1 and TRBJ2-7; no check of the table's D call, TRBD1, against the DNA was made. TRBV21-1 is a documented pseudogene. The CDR3 is made up of 16 amino acids. CDR3 nucleotides: TGTGCCAGCAGCAAAAGGACCGGGACAGGCCCCTACGAGCAGTACTTC. Amino acid sequence: CASSKRTGTGPYEQYF.

This clonotype was found a few times. V and J are TRBV4-3 and TRBJ2-1, with 12 bases fitting TRBD2. With V trimmed by 4 bases and J by 1 base, 5 bases remained unmatched. The CDR3 totals 17 residues. Germline-derived CDR1 and CDR2 are LGHNA and YSLEER. The CDR3 nucleotides read TGCGCCAGCAGCCGCGGACTAGCGGGATTGTCCTACAATGAGCAGTTCTTC. Residues: CASSRGLAGLSYNEQFF.

The chain combines TRBV29-1 with TRBJ1-2; a possible D gene is TRBD1 (5 bases). CDR3 length: 14 amino acids. CDR1 SQVTM and CDR2 ANQGSEA come from the germline V gene. V lost 5 bases, J lost 6 bases, and 19 bases lay in between. In DNA form, the CDR3 reads TGCAGCGTTTACATCTCGCGACAGTTAAATGGCTACACCTTC. Encoded protein: CSVYISRQLNGYTF.

This clonotype was observed a few times. The chain joins TRBV29-1 to TRBJ2-5, with D hard to call. The CDR3 spans 14 residues. The germline V and J ends were trimmed by 4 bases and 5 bases, with 17 bases remaining between them. Germline CDR1 is SQVTM and CDR2 is ANQGSEA. CDR3 region: CSVGIPERGETQYF. CDR3 in DNA: TGCAGCGTTGGAATCCCGGAACGCGGTGAGACCCAGTACTTC.

The rearrangement uses TRBV4-2 and TRBJ2-1; 12 positions match TRBD2. Germline V gene sequence: CDR1 LGHNA, CDR2 YNFKEQ. The CDR3 is 15 residues long. Trimming cost V 8 bases and J 6 bases; bases outside gene matches: 8. The CDR3 nucleotides are TGTGCCAGCGGACGACTAGCGGGAGAAGTCAATGAGCAGTTCTTC. Translation: CASGRLAGEVNEQFF.

In the case of this clonotype: An end of the junction differs from the germline gene, which may be a read error. The rearrangement links TRBV25-1 to TRBJ1-2; D is perhaps TRBD1 (5 bases). CDR1 MGHDK and CDR2 SYGVNS come from the germline V gene. The CDR3 has 15 amino acids. The CDR3 bases are TGTGCCTGCAGCCTTCAGGGTATGCAGGAATATGGCTACACCTTC. Translation: CACSLQGMQEYGYTF.

This clonotype has just a few counts. This chain connects TRBV20-1 to TRBJ2-7; the D is unclear. The length of the CDR3 is 13 residues. Germline assignment: CDR1 DFQATT and CDR2 SNEGSKA (reference sequence). CDR3 nucleotides: TGCAGCCCCTCGGGCTCCCGGGTAAACGAGCAGTACTTC. It is translated as CSPSGSRVNEQYF.

This clonotype has just a few counts. The chain joins TRBV20-1 to TRBJ1-6; D unclear. Per the germline V gene, CDR1 is DFQATT and CDR2 is SNEGSKA (reference sequence). The length of the CDR3 is 12 residues. Trimming removed 3 bases at V and 8 bases at J, with 8 bases between. In DNA form, the CDR3 reads TGCAGTGCTAGCCCCACGGATTCACCCCTCCACTTT. Protein sequence: CSASPTDSPLHF.

The genes are TRBV20-1 and TRBJ2-5; D gene ambiguous. The CDR3 runs 13 residues. Trimming took 6 bases from V and 3 from J, leaving 14 bases between them. Germline CDR1 and CDR2: DFQATT and SNEGSKA (reference sequence). CDR3 sequence (DNA): TGCAGTGCGCCCGCCCAACTGGAAGAGACCCAGTACTTC. Amino acids: CSAPAQLEETQYF.

The chain uses TRBV12-3 or TRBV12-4 and TRBJ1-1, with D unresolved. The V gene lost 3 bases and the J gene lost 4 bases, with 9 bases spanning the gap. The CDR3 runs 13 residues. CDR3 residues: CASSFRGITEAFF. In DNA form, the CDR3 reads TGTGCCAGCAGTTTCCGAGGAATCACTGAAGCTTTCTTT.

This chain joins TRBV3-1 and TRBJ2-1; 13 bases align to TRBD2. The CDR3 contains 14 residues. J was trimmed by 8 bases and V by 6 bases; bases with no gene match: 4. Germline CDR1 reads LGHDT; CDR2 reads YNNKEL (reference sequence). The CDR3: CASRTSGRIYEQFF. CDR3 coding DNA: TGTGCCAGCAGGACTAGCGGGAGGATTTATGAGCAGTTCTTC.

This chain joins TRBV30 and TRBJ1-6, with 10 bases that match TRBD1. Trimming removed 0 bases from V and 11 bases from J; junction bases left unmatched: 4. This CDR3 is 14 amino acids long. Germline V lookup: CDR1 GTSNPN, CDR2 SVGIG (reference sequence). CDR3 DNA: TGTGCCTGGAGTGTGGGACAGGGGTGGACACCCCTCCACTTT. Protein product: CAWSVGQGWTPLHF.

This clonotype has only a few counts. The genes are TRBV12-3 or TRBV12-4 and TRBJ2-3; D is undetermined. This CDR3 is built from 21 residues. Trimming took off 1 base at V and 0 bases at J, with 26 bases between the two ends. CDR3 coding DNA: TGTGCCAGCAGTTTAGACTTTTCCGGCGGCAACGGAGCCACTAGCACAGATACGCAGTATTTT. It yields the protein CASSLDFSGGNGATSTDTQYF.

The table lists this clonotype with a count of one. CDR3 bases: TGCAGTGCACAGGATGGGAATTCACCCCTCCACTTT. It translates to CSAQDGNSPLHF. The V gene is TRBV20-1, the J gene TRBJ1-6, with D possibly matching TRBD1 (5 bases). This CDR3 has 12 residues. The V end was cut by 6 bases, the J end by 7 bases, with 10 bases between. Germline values: CDR1 DFQATT, CDR2 SNEGSKA (reference sequence).

This sequence joins TRBV20-1 and TRBJ2-1; possibly TRBD2 for D (6 bases). The CDR3 covers 13 residues. V lost 5 bases, J lost 3 bases, and 11 bases lay in between. Germline V lookup: CDR1 DFQATT, CDR2 SNEGSKA (reference sequence). CDR3 amino acids: CSAPGLRYNEQFF. Written as DNA, the CDR3 is TGCAGTGCTCCGGGACTCCGCTACAATGAGCAGTTCTTC.

CDR3 residues: CASSYSGGIGVETQYF. The DNA of the CDR3 is TGTGCCAGCAGTTACTCTGGAGGAATAGGGGTGGAGACCCAGTACTTC. This chain links TRBV6-5 with TRBJ2-5, with D perhaps given as TRBD1 or TRBD2 (5 bases each). This CDR3 has 16 residues. V gave up 0 bases and J gave up 5 bases, with 16 bases separating them. The germline gives CDR1 MNHEY, CDR2 SVGAGI.

This clonotype appeared a few times. The gene calls are TRBV7-2 and TRBJ1-1; 10 bases are a match to TRBD1. The CDR3 spans 15 residues. Germline V CDR1 and CDR2: SGHTA, FQGNSA. V trimming: 4 bases; J trimming: 10 bases; junction bases outside the gene matches: 12. This CDR3 is CASSSSGTGAGGAFF. The CDR3 coding sequence is TGTGCCAGCAGCTCCTCCGGGACAGGGGCTGGCGGAGCTTTCTTT. The full variable domain, with the rest looked up from reference TRBV7-2 and TRBJ1-1, is GAGVSQSPSNKVTEKGKDVELRCDPISGHTALYWYRQSLGQGLEFLIYFQGNSAPDKSGLPSDRFSAERTGGSVSTLTIQRTQQEDSAVYLCASSSSGTGAGGAFFGQGTRLTVV.

V and J are TRBV5-1 and TRBJ2-5, with D possibly matching TRBD1 (6 bases). V gave up 0 bases and J gave up 2 bases, with 11 bases separating them. The CDR3 is 15 amino acids. Germline-derived CDR1 and CDR2 are SGHRS and YFSETQ. This CDR3 is CASSLGGTLQETQYF. CDR3 nucleotide sequence: TGCGCCAGCAGCTTGGGTGGGACATTACAAGAGACCCAGTACTTC.